These T cell receptor beta chains were read from a single sample in a study of T cell responses to AZD1222 COVID-19 vaccine. Method: immunoSEQ multiplex PCR; TCRdb's copy keeps in-frame clones and lacks some. The sample lists approximately 150,000 clones; 70% to 90% were seen once. This material consisted of peripheral blood, taken 28 days after the second AZD1222 dose. The source of these receptors is an adult who received the AZD1222 COVID-19 vaccine. Each CDR3 is given with its conserved first and last residue. Expanded clones get a size class; other rows say once, few or many, or leave the size out.

V: TRBV10-3
size: -
J: TRBJ1-3
length: 14
CDR3: CAIRDGYSGNTIYF

V: TRBV2
size: -
J: TRBJ2-3
length: 16
CDR3: CASSENRPGDTDTQYF

V: TRBV3-1/TRBV3-2
size: -
J: TRBJ1-5
length: 18
CDR3: CASSQAVGGARGNQPQHF

V: TRBV5-1
size: -
J: TRBJ1-1
length: 19
CDR3: CASSLGLDTQSFRNTEAFF

V: TRBV28
size: -
J: TRBJ2-7
length: 16
CDR3: CASIQGSISWAYEQYF

V: TRBV6-5
size: -
J: TRBJ1-1
length: 14
CDR3: CASSPGGWDTEAFF

V: TRBV7-7
size: -
J: TRBJ2-3
length: 15
CDR3: CASSLAGFGTDTQYF

V: TRBV5-1
size: -
J: TRBJ2-7
length: 13
CDR3: CASSPGLGYEQYF

V: TRBV5-1
size: -
J: TRBJ1-4
length: 14
CDR3: CASKPGQVNEKLFF

V: TRBV15
size: -
J: TRBJ1-4
length: 15
CDR3: CATSREQGFGERLFF

V: TRBV10-1
size: few
J: TRBJ2-7
length: 12
CDR3: CASSDNTLEQYF

V: TRBV12-3/TRBV12-4
size: once
J: TRBJ1-2
length: 12
CDR3: CASNRDTDGYTF

V: TRBV13
size: -
J: TRBJ2-5
length: 15
CDR3: CASSSRRQGSETQYF

V: TRBV19
size: -
J: TRBJ1-4
length: 15
CDR3: CASSIDGGVGEKLFF

V: TRBV11-2
size: once
J: TRBJ2-3
length: 17
CDR3: CASSPRSGQGSADTQYF

V: TRBV9
size: -
J: TRBJ1-3
length: 14
CDR3: CASSVAVRADTIYF

V: TRBV5-1
size: -
J: TRBJ1-4
length: 15
CDR3: CASSLVGTANEKLFF

V: TRBV19
size: -
J: TRBJ1-1
length: 15
CDR3: CASSRQGWVNTEAFF

V: TRBV7-2
size: -
J: TRBJ2-6
length: 17
CDR3: CASRSPRLFSGANVLTF

V: TRBV7-2
size: few
J: TRBJ2-1
length: 17
CDR3: CASSLAPGTALYNEQFF

V: TRBV13
size: few
J: TRBJ1-1
length: 15
CDR3: CASSLSPLPNTEAFF

V: TRBV11-2
size: -
J: TRBJ2-1
length: 15
CDR3: CASSLSQSSYNEQFF

V: TRBV5-1
size: few
J: TRBJ2-7
length: 15
CDR3: CASSPTSANSYEQYF

V: TRBV7-8
size: -
J: TRBJ1-1
length: 15
CDR3: CASSGTTGWGTEAFF

V: TRBV5-1
size: -
J: TRBJ2-1
length: 12
CDR3: CASSDPYNEQFF

V: TRBV2
size: -
J: TRBJ1-6
length: 14
CDR3: CASNPGQGNSPLHF

V: TRBV10-3
size: -
J: TRBJ2-1
length: 17
CDR3: CAITAELTSGRRDEQFF

V: TRBV11-3
size: -
J: TRBJ2-3
length: 15
CDR3: CASSLGGRGTDTQYF

V: TRBV27
size: -
J: TRBJ1-6
length: 14
CDR3: CASSFGQGGSPLHF

V: TRBV27
size: -
J: TRBJ1-5
length: 14
CDR3: CASSVTGEAQPQHF

V: TRBV6-1
size: once
J: TRBJ2-3
length: 16
CDR3: CASSELGRRGTDTQYF

V: TRBV5-1
size: -
J: TRBJ2-1
length: 17
CDR3: CASSPNPGLAGGGEQFF

V: TRBV9
size: -
J: TRBJ1-2
length: 15
CDR3: CASSNSRKGDYGYTF

V: TRBV7-2
size: -
J: TRBJ2-1
length: 14
CDR3: CASSTGGYFGEQFF

V: TRBV28
size: -
J: TRBJ2-3
length: 13
CDR3: CASSWGTTDTQYF

V: TRBV6-6
size: -
J: TRBJ2-7
length: 13
CDR3: CASSDRRNYEQYF

V: TRBV12-3/TRBV12-4
size: -
J: TRBJ2-5
length: 13
CDR3: CASSFSGVGTQYF

V: TRBV6-4
size: few
J: TRBJ1-1
length: 14
CDR3: CASSSQGGNTEAFF

V: TRBV4-1
size: few
J: TRBJ1-2
length: 17
CDR3: CASSHKEVAGLNYGYTF

V: TRBV6-5
size: -
J: TRBJ2-4
length: 14
CDR3: CASSPGTVKNIQYF

V: TRBV7-9
size: -
J: TRBJ2-7
length: 12
CDR3: CASSNDRGEQYF